This T cell receptor beta chain was sequenced in a study of OX40 agonist ivuxolimab in advanced cancers. The study in broad terms: The costimulatory receptor OX40 (CD134) was targeted by ivuxolimab, a fully human IgG2 agonistic monoclonal antibody. Intravenous ivuxolimab was administered to patients every 2 weeks at six dose levels: 0.01, 0.1, 0.3, 1.5, 3 and 10 mg/kg. Of the 50 or so patients in dose escalation, some 19 had hepatocellular carcinoma, roughly 15 had melanoma, 9 had renal cell carcinoma and 9 had head and neck cancer. In the dose-escalation cohort, around four fifths of patients were male, and the mean age was approximately 60 years with a range of about 20 to 80. Prior anti-PD-1, anti-PD-L1 or anti-CTLA-4 therapy was permitted, and 35% to 40% of dose-escalation patients had received checkpoint inhibitors. Partial responses occurred in three dose-escalation patients, of whom one had hepatocellular carcinoma and two had cutaneous melanoma. The purpose of peripheral TCRbeta sequencing was to test whether ivuxolimab changed TCR sequence diversity and led to clonal T-cell expansion. The monotherapy dose-escalation portion (N of about 50 patients) of the phase I ivuxolimab trial is reported in the paper.

Genomic DNA was isolated from the sorted cells so that the TCRbeta CDR3 region could be sequenced. TCRbeta CDR3 regions were sequenced using the immunoSEQ Assay. TCRdb took over this immuneACCESS table, retaining in-frame rearrangements with V and J assigned. Such tables are incomplete; in checked studies, under half of the missing clones stem from an unresolved V gene, and the remainder is unexplained. The sample table records tens of thousands of clones; less than 85% of these occur just once. The ten largest clones take up 11% of the sample. The CDR3 has 14 amino acids, counting the end cysteine and phenylalanine. Only the CDR3 part of the read is kept: 42 bases, read in frame from the first base. V is reduced by 0 bases and J by 3 bases, leaving a spacing of 8 bases between them. As encoded in the germline V gene (reference sequence), CDR1 is SEHNR while CDR2 is FQNEAQ. Patients with autoimmune disease history or receiving systemic immunosuppression were excluded from the trial. In every dose cohort, peripheral blood was drawn for TCR sequencing at baseline, cycle 4 day 1, and cycle 7 day 1. The samples were drawn from a first-in-human, open-label, multicenter phase I dose-escalation trial of ivuxolimab. Adults with locally advanced or metastatic melanoma, renal cell carcinoma, hepatocellular carcinoma or head and neck squamous cell carcinoma were enrolled in the trial. Before TCR sequencing, CD4+ and CD8+ T cells were separately sorted from peripheral blood.

For this clone: Its antigen has not been determined. No much larger clone is present one base from it, and per-base qualities are unavailable.

Here is what the overall study found, with its caveats: Partial responders in the 0.1-3.0 mg/kg groups had among the lowest normalized peripheral clonal expansion, especially among CD8+ T cells. Low levels of normalized T-cell clonal expansion were also seen in some nonresponding patients. After ivuxolimab, expanded clones were on average more numerous among CD8+ T cells than among CD4+ T cells. Clonal expansion of both CD4+ and CD8+ blood T cells was observed from baseline to week 6 at doses 0.1 to 3.0 mg/kg. The antigen specificity of the peripheral T cells that underwent clonal expansion was not determined.

The TCR originated in an adult with an advanced solid tumor such as melanoma, head and neck, liver or kidney cancer. The sequencing used CD4+ or CD8+ T cells sorted from blood, collected in a trial of the OX40 agonist ivuxolimab. The chain is assembled from TRBV7-9 and TRBJ1-2, with the D gene uncertain. The nucleotide sequence is TGTGCCAGCAGCTTAGCAGGGCAGGACTATGGCTACACCTTC. Its protein reads: CASSLAGQDYGYTF. With the portions outside the CDR3 filled from the reference TRBV7-9 and TRBJ1-2 genes, the complete variable region becomes DTGVSQNPRHKITKRGQNVTFRCDPISEHNRLYWYRQTLGQGPEFLTYFQNEAQLEKSRLLSDRFSAERPKGSFSTLEIQRTEQGDSAMYLCASSLAGQDYGYTFGSGTRLTVV.